One and the same sample provided the 23 T cell receptor beta chains below, sequenced in a study of T cell repertoires in cytomegalovirus infection. TCRdb re-called the reads with MiXCR, one entry per CDR3 protein. The data show about 450,000 distinct CDR3 sequences, around 32% seen once. What was sequenced was PBMCs. The source of these receptors is a human donor in good health (CMV status not recorded). Some clones in this sample may be carry-over from other donors' samples.

V and J are TRBV25-1 and TRBJ1-1; D is perhaps TRBD1 (6 bases). The CDR3 spans 15 residues. CDR1 is MGHDK, CDR2 SYGVNS, per germline. Deletions cut 5 bases from V and 5 bases from J, with 18 bases between. CDR3 loop: CASSYAGAGGTEAFF. The CDR3 bases are TGTGCCAGCAGTTACGCGGGGGCCGGTGGAACTGAAGCTTTCTTT.

This clonotype was found many times. This sequence joins TRBV6-2 or TRBV6-3 and TRBJ2-1, with TRBD1 identical over 11 bases. V lost 10 bases and J lost 10; bases outside the gene matches: 15. The CDR3 is 15 residues long. In germline, CDR1 is MNHEY, CDR2 SVGEGT. The CDR3 spells CATITGTGGTREQFF. CDR3 nucleotide sequence: TGTGCCACGATAACCGGGACAGGGGGGACGAGGGAGCAGTTCTTC.

V is TRBV5-6 and J is TRBJ1-3; D not certain. Trimming left V 4 bases short and J 2 bases short, with 13 bases between. This CDR3 spans 15 amino acids. Germline V gives CDR1 SGHDT, CDR2 YYEEEE. The CDR3 is CASSPWATTGNTIYF. In DNA, the CDR3 is TGTGCCAGCAGCCCGTGGGCAACGACTGGAAACACCATATATTTT.

The chain is built from TRBV4-1 and TRBJ2-7, with 12 bases identical to TRBD2. The V segment lost 0 bases and the J segment 3 bases; nucleotides outside the gene matches: 3. The CDR3 contains 16 residues. Germline-derived CDR1 and CDR2 are MGHRA and YSYEKL. The CDR3, as DNA: TGCGCCAGCAGCCAAGACCTAGCGGGGGGGCTCTACGAGCAGTACTTC. It yields the protein CASSQDLAGGLYEQYF.

The chain links TRBV7-6 to TRBJ1-4, with D uncertain. The germline V and J ends were trimmed by 2 bases and 5 bases, with 6 bases remaining between them. Germline assignment: CDR1 SGHVS and CDR2 FNYEAQ. The length of the CDR3 is 13 residues. CDR3 sequence: CASSLMSNEKLFF. Here the CDR3 DNA reads TGTGCCAGCAGCTTAATGAGCAATGAAAAACTGTTTTTT. Together with reference TRBV7-6 and TRBJ1-4, the CDR3 gives the full variable domain: GAGVSQSPRYKVTKRGQDVALRCDPISGHVSLYWYRQALGQGPEFLTYFNYEAQQDKSGLPNDRFSAERPEGSISTLTIQRTEQRDSAMYRCASSLMSNEKLFFGSGTQLSVL.

Remarks on this clonotype: Being one base from a much bigger clone, this may be a read error. The V call is TRBV7-2, the J call TRBJ2-5, with a weak D call TRBD2 (6 bases). CDR3 length: 15 amino acids. Germline CDR1 SGHTA, CDR2 FQGNSA. This CDR3 reads CASSYQGRGQEAQYF. DNA of the CDR3: TGTGCCAGCAGCTACCAAGGGCGGGGTCAAGAGGCCCAGTACTTC.

This clonotype occurred a few times. This sequence joins TRBV6-2 or TRBV6-3 and TRBJ2-5; D unresolved. V was clipped by 2 bases and J by 3 bases, with 7 bases between them. The germline V gene encodes CDR1 MNHEY and CDR2 SVGEGT. The length of the CDR3 is 13 residues. The CDR3 is CASSYTRKETQYF. The CDR3 nucleotides are TGTGCCAGCAGTTACACGCGAAAAGAGACCCAGTACTTC.

V usage is TRBV11-2 and J usage is TRBJ2-2; D possibly corresponds to TRBD2 (5 bases). The V gene lost 5 bases and the J gene lost 0 bases, with 10 bases spanning the gap. Germline CDR1 SGHAT, CDR2 FQNNGV. The CDR3 totals 15 residues. CDR3 sequence: CASSLLAANTGELFF. The CDR3 coding sequence is TGTGCCAGCAGCCTTCTAGCAGCGAACACCGGGGAGCTGTTTTTT.

CDR3 sequence reads: CASSLDIWGQLEQYF. CDR3 sequence (DNA): TGTGCCAGCAGCTTAGATATTTGGGGACAGCTGGAGCAGTACTTC. The rearrangement links TRBV11-2 to TRBJ2-7; 7 nucleotides match TRBD1. Trimming at V came to 0 bases and at J to 7 bases, leaving 9 bases not matched to a gene. Germline CDR1 is SGHAT and CDR2 is FQNNGV. The CDR3 sequence is 15 residues long.

This clonotype was counted only a few times. DNA of the CDR3: TGTGCCAGCAGCTCGGGGGACGGTTCCTACGAGCAGTACTTC. Translated, it gives CASSSGDGSYEQYF. The J gene is TRBJ2-7, the V gene TRBV7-4; a weak D match, TRBD2 (6 bases). V was clipped by 4 bases and J by 1 base, with 11 bases between them. This CDR3 spans 14 amino acids. In germline, CDR1 is SGHVT, CDR2 SQSDAQ.

This clonotype has only a few counts. The rearrangement uses TRBV7-2 and TRBJ2-3; the D gene is possibly TRBD2 (6 bases). Germline V lookup: CDR1 SGHTA, CDR2 FQGNSA. The CDR3 totals 14 residues. V was pared by 5 bases and J by 3 bases, with 12 bases between. CDR3 bases: TGTGCCAGCAGCCCCGGGGGTCTTACAGATACGCAGTATTTT. Translation gives CASSPGGLTDTQYF.

This clonotype appeared many times. The chain recombines TRBV6-2 or TRBV6-3 with TRBJ1-1; TRBD1 is a possible D gene (5 bases). The CDR3 totals 14 residues. Trimming cost V 6 bases and J 6 bases, with 17 bases left between them. The germline CDR1 and CDR2 sequences are MNHEY and SVGEGT. In DNA form, the CDR3 reads TGTGCCAGCAGCACCCGACGAGGGGCCTCTGAAGCTTTCTTT. Protein sequence: CASSTRRGASEAFF.

This clonotype was seen more than once but under ten times. V and J are TRBV5-1 and TRBJ2-7, with a weak D call TRBD2 (5 bases). CDR3 length: 18 residues. The V and J ends lost 3 bases and 1 base respectively, with 23 bases between them. Germline-derived CDR1 and CDR2 are SGHRS and YFSETQ. This CDR3 reads CASSSRVYMGQRSYEQYF. The CDR3 DNA reads as TGCGCCAGCAGCTCGCGGGTCTACATGGGCCAAAGATCCTACGAGCAGTACTTC.

The rearrangement links TRBV7-9 to TRBJ2-6; 8 nucleotides line up with TRBD1. There are 16 residues in the CDR3. Germline V gives CDR1 SEHNR, CDR2 FQNEAQ (reference sequence). Trimming cost V 11 bases and J 2 bases; bases outside gene matches: 11. For the CDR3, the DNA is TGTGCCCAGCTCGGGCAGGGGGCTACTGGGGCCAACGTCCTGACTTTC. Its protein product is CAQLGQGATGANVLTF.

This clonotype was detected many times. The rearrangement links TRBV24-1 to TRBJ2-5; TRBD1 agrees at 7 bases. V was pared by 0 bases and J by 5 bases, with 2 bases of the junction left unmatched. In germline, CDR1 is KGHDR, CDR2 SFDVKD. The CDR3 sequence is 14 residues long. The CDR3 loop is CATSDLQGGETQYF. The CDR3 DNA sequence: TGTGCCACCAGTGATTTGCAAGGGGGCGAGACCCAGTACTTC.

The chain joins TRBV5-5 to TRBJ1-3, with a weak D call TRBD1 (5 bases). This CDR3 is 16 amino acids long. V was clipped by 4 bases and J by 0 bases, with 14 bases between them. In germline, CDR1 is SGHKS, CDR2 YYEKEE (reference sequence). In DNA form, the CDR3 reads TGTGCCAGCAGCGGCCTACAGGTGCTCTCTGGAAACACCATATATTTT. As protein: CASSGLQVLSGNTIYF.

V is TRBV6-6 and J is TRBJ2-1; D could derive from TRBD1 or TRBD2 (6 bases each). V was pared by 3 bases and J by 7 bases, with 13 bases between. CDR3 length equals 14 residues. From germline, CDR1 is MNHNY and CDR2 SVGAGI (reference sequence). CDR3 region: CASSYLGGQNEQFF. The CDR3 DNA reads TGTGCCAGCAGTTATCTAGGGGGGCAGAATGAGCAGTTCTTC.

With regard to this clonotype: Germline is not matched at one junction end, which may reflect a read error. V and J are TRBV7-2 and TRBJ1-1, with 7 bases identical to TRBD1. CDR1 is SGHTA, CDR2 FQGNSA, per germline. The CDR3 is made up of 17 amino acids. This chain's CDR3 is CARSLGLRSQTGTEAFF. As DNA, the CDR3 is TGTGCCAGAAGCTTAGGTTTAAGGTCTCAGACAGGGACTGAAGCTTTCTTT.

The chain links TRBV2 to TRBJ1-1, with D unclear. Trimming took 3 bases from V and 0 from J, leaving 11 bases between them. Germline V gene sequence: CDR1 SNHLY, CDR2 FYNNEI. This CDR3 spans 15 amino acids. The CDR3 is CASSELEAVNTEAFF. CDR3 DNA: TGTGCCAGCAGTGAGTTGGAAGCAGTGAACACTGAAGCTTTCTTT.

As concerns this clonotype: An end of the junction differs from the germline gene, which may be a read error. The V and J genes are TRBV15 and TRBJ1-6; D possibly corresponds to TRBD1 (5 bases). The CDR3 covers 13 residues. The germline V gene has CDR1 LNHNV and CDR2 YYDKDF (reference sequence). CDR3 DNA sequence: TGTGCCACCCGTCAGGGACCGGACTCACCCCGCCACTTT. This encodes CATRQGPDSPRHF.

The chain has TRBV28 and TRBJ1-1, with D perhaps TRBD1 (5 bases). Trimming removed 6 bases at V and 1 base at J, with 15 bases between. From germline, CDR1 is MDHEN and CDR2 SYDVKM. The CDR3 totals 15 residues. In DNA, the CDR3 is TGTGCCAGCAGAACCAGCACAGGATGGAACACTGAAGCTTTCTTT. It yields the protein CASRTSTGWNTEAFF. The entire variable domain, with the rest obtained from reference TRBV28 and TRBJ1-1, is as follows: DVKVTQSSRYLVKRTGEKVFLECVQDMDHENMFWYRQDPGLGLRLIYFSYDVKMKEKGDIPEGYSVSREKKERFSLILESASTNQTSMYLCASRTSTGWNTEAFFGQGTRLTVV.

This clonotype was counted only a few times. V is TRBV5-1 and J is TRBJ2-3; TRBD2 agrees at 16 bases. The CDR3 totals 16 residues. CDR1 and CDR2 from the germline V gene are SGHRS and YFSETQ. Losses at the gene ends were 4 bases for V and 4 bases for J; bases not matched to a gene: 3. The CDR3 loop is CASSKGLAGGPDTQYF. CDR3 in DNA: TGCGCCAGCAGCAAGGGACTAGCGGGGGGGCCAGATACGCAGTATTTT.

Turning to this clonotype: At one end the junction does not follow the germline gene, possibly because of a read error. The CDR3: CASGAFNCAQGYTF. CDR3 bases: TGTGCCAGCGGGGCTTTTAACTGTGCCCAGGGCTACACATTC. The rearrangement links TRBV7-2 to TRBJ1-2, with D possibly matching TRBD1 (5 bases). CDR1 is SGHTA, CDR2 FQGNSA, per germline. This CDR3 is built from 14 residues.